Sequencing of this T cell receptor (beta chain) was carried out in a study of response to subunit inactivated influenza vaccine (dated by TCRdb to 2016 to 2018). Context from the whole study: The study used deep quantitative T cell receptor repertoire profiling to track responses to a trivalent subunit inactivated influenza vaccine.

In the germline V gene, CDR1 corresponds to SGHTA and CDR2 to FQGNSA. Including cysteine and phenylalanine, the CDR3 has 15 amino acids. Only CDR3 DNA is held: 45 bases, read in frame from base 1. V lost 5 bases and J lost 4 bases, and the count of bases not matched to a germline gene is 9. The library was produced with RT-PCR. TCRdb lists the instrument as Illumina HiSeq 2500. TCRdb handled the public reads itself, with Q25 trimming in fastp and clone calling in MiXCR, and kept productive beta chains. Entries are consolidated by CDR3 protein sequence, retaining the most common genes and DNA. Present in this sample are around 200,000 distinct CDR3 sequences, approximately 9.2% of which were seen just once. Clones ranked in the top ten supply roughly a tenth of the sample. This clonotype was detected a few times. Its specific antigen is unknown. The record has no base qualities; no much larger clone is one base away.

Study-wide conclusions, independent of this receptor: The authors proposed that each seasonal influenza vaccination may bring in only a limited number of new T cells.

The chain couples TRBV7-2 to TRBJ1-1; 8 of the junction bases match TRBD1. The receptor was derived from a man aged 50 or older who received an inactivated influenza vaccine. Donor details come from another sample of the same person, matched by shared clones. The material was non-naive T cells sorted from PBMCs, obtained on the day of vaccination. This specimen's cell subset or site label, interpreted: memory T cell fraction. The CDR3 region has the sequence CASSPWTGRGTEAFF. At the DNA level, the sequence is TGTGCCAGCAGCCCTTGGACAGGGAGAGGCACTGAAGCTTTCTTT.